These 22 T cell receptor beta chains share one sample of origin, sequenced in a study of STAT5B mutations in CD4+ large granular lymphocyte leukemia (dated by TCRdb to between 2021 and 2022). Receptor amplification or capture employed the immunoSEQ multiplex PCR assay. Drawn from immuneACCESS, this table holds only the in-frame rearrangements with V and J called that TCRdb kept. Clones are partly lost; checked studies trace under half to an unresolved V gene and leave the rest unexplained. The sample table records 45,000 to 55,000 clones; less than 85% of these occur just once. The top ten clones comprise over 1.5% of the sample. Material: CD4+ T cells from blood buffy coats. The receptors shown here come from a human donor in good health.

The chain carries TRBV4-1 and TRBJ1-4, with no clear D. The V end lost 1 base, the J end lost 3 bases, and 12 bases lay between the germline ends. Germline V gene data show CDR1 as MGHRA and CDR2 as YSYEKL. This CDR3 has 16 amino acids. CDR3 bases: TGCGCCAGCAGCCAAGGGAGTCGGTCCTCTAATGAAAAACTGTTTTTT. This gives the protein CASSQGSRSSNEKLFF.

J is TRBJ1-1 and V is TRBV28, with 7 bases matching TRBD1. V lost 7 bases to trimming and J lost 7 bases; unmatched junction nucleotides: 9. The CDR3 extends over 13 amino acids. Germline assignment: CDR1 MDHEN and CDR2 SYDVKM. The CDR3 sequence is CASKTGTMGEAFF. The DNA for the CDR3 is TGTGCCAGCAAGACAGGGACCATGGGTGAAGCTTTCTTT.

J is TRBJ1-1 and V is TRBV7-8; the D gene is possibly TRBD1 (5 bases). The CDR3 spans 17 residues. V was trimmed by 4 bases and J by 1 base, leaving 19 bases between them. Per germline, CDR1 SGHVS and CDR2 FQNEAQ. Here the CDR3 reads CASSSRRDSTSNTEAFF. CDR3 DNA: TGTGCCAGCAGCTCGAGGCGGGACTCAACCTCGAACACTGAAGCTTTCTTT.

This chain links TRBV9 with TRBJ1-3; D remains ambiguous. Germline values: CDR1 SGDLS, CDR2 YYNGEE. The CDR3 is 14 amino acids. V lost 0 bases and J 8 bases, leaving 12 bases between the germline ends. The CDR3 protein is CASSVGAADHTIYF. CDR3 DNA sequence: TGTGCCAGCAGCGTAGGAGCGGCAGACCACACCATATATTTT.

The chain uses TRBV5-1 and TRBJ2-4; TRBD1 might be the D (6 bases). Trimming stripped 4 bases from V and 8 bases from J, with 16 bases between. The CDR3 has 14 residues. From germline, CDR1 is SGHRS and CDR2 YFSETQ. CDR3 nucleotides: TGCGCCAGCAGCGCCAGGGGAATGTCTGACATTCAGTACTTC. It encodes CASSARGMSDIQYF.

This chain uses TRBV7-2 with TRBJ1-4; D is undetermined. Germline V CDR1 and CDR2: SGHTA, FQGNSA. The V end lost 1 base, the J end lost 0 bases, and 12 bases lay between the germline ends. The CDR3 runs to 17 residues. CDR3 region: CASSLVARISTNEKLFF. For the CDR3, the DNA is TGTGCCAGCAGCTTAGTCGCCAGAATATCAACTAATGAAAAACTGTTTTTT.

CDR3 DNA sequence: TGTGCCAGCAGTTACAGGGATCAGGGCACTGAAGCTTTCTTT. It encodes CASSYRDQGTEAFF. V gene TRBV28 combines with J gene TRBJ1-1; D may be TRBD1 (6 bases). V shed 4 bases and J shed 4 bases, with 13 bases lying between them. The germline V gene encodes CDR1 MDHEN and CDR2 SYDVKM. The length of the CDR3 is 14 residues.

This clone has just a few counts. The rearrangement uses TRBV5-1 and TRBJ2-3; D might be TRBD2 (5 bases). Trimming stripped 5 bases from V and 1 base from J, with 14 bases between. Germline loops: CDR1 SGHRS, CDR2 YFSETQ. This CDR3 region has 15 residues. CDR3 nucleotides: TGCGCCAGCAGGCCCGTGGAGGCGGGCACAGATACGCAGTATTTT. It yields the protein CASRPVEAGTDTQYF.

This chain joins TRBV5-6 and TRBJ2-2; D remains ambiguous. The CDR3 is 15 residues long. V was clipped by 3 bases and J by 5 bases, with 14 bases between them. Germline V gene lookup returns CDR1 SGHDT and CDR2 YYEEEE. For the CDR3, the DNA is TGTGCCAGCAGCTCAATGAGTCAAAGGACCGGGGAGCTGTTTTTT. Its translation is CASSSMSQRTGELFF.

The rearrangement links TRBV13 to TRBJ1-2; 7 positions match TRBD1. Germline V gene data show CDR1 as PRHDT and CDR2 as FYEKMQ (reference sequence). The trim removed 4 bases at V and 4 bases at J, leaving 9 bases unmatched. This CDR3 comprises 15 residues. In DNA form, the CDR3 reads TGTGCCAGCAGCTCGTGGGACAGAAGGTCCTATGGCTACACCTTC. It is translated as CASSSWDRRSYGYTF.

The chain employs TRBV19 and TRBJ2-5; D might be TRBD1 (6 bases). CDR1 is LNHDA, CDR2 SQIVND, per germline (reference sequence). The germline V and J ends were trimmed by 8 bases and 1 base, with 11 bases remaining between them. CDR3 size: 13 residues. The CDR3 loop is CASSQGIQETQYF. CDR3 nucleotide sequence: TGTGCCAGTTCACAGGGAATCCAAGAGACCCAGTACTTC.

This clone was counted a few times. V is TRBV7-3 and J is TRBJ2-7; 7 bases match TRBD2. This CDR3 is built from 13 residues. Germline loops: CDR1 SGHTA, CDR2 FQGTGA. V was clipped by 5 bases and J by 7 bases; unmatched bases: 8. As DNA, the CDR3 is TGTGCCAGCAGCCCGGGGGGAGGAAGGGAGCAGTACTTC. It encodes CASSPGGGREQYF. The full variable domain, its missing parts supplied by reference TRBV7-3 and TRBJ2-7, is GAGVSQTPSNKVTEKGKYVELRCDPISGHTALYWYRQSLGQGPEFLIYFQGTGAADDSGLPNDRFFAVRPEGSVSTLKIQRTERGDSAVYLCASSPGGGREQYFGPGTRLTVT.

The V and J genes are TRBV19 and TRBJ2-3, with D perhaps TRBD2 (6 bases). Looked up from germline, CDR1 is LNHDA and CDR2 is SQIVND (reference sequence). The CDR3 consists of 15 residues. Between the trimmed V and J ends, which lost 2 bases and 3 bases, there was a span of 12 bases. The CDR3 sequence: CASSIRRGETDTQYF. CDR3 bases: TGTGCCAGTAGTATAAGGCGGGGAGAAACAGATACGCAGTATTTT.

The rearrangement links TRBV7-4 to TRBJ2-2; D is ambiguous. Trimming shortened V by 1 base and J by 4 bases, and 10 bases separated the two germline ends. This CDR3 has 15 residues. Germline V CDR1 and CDR2: SGHVT, SQSDAQ. CDR3 sequence reads: CASSLGLGPTGELFF. The CDR3 DNA is TGTGCCAGCAGCTTAGGTCTTGGGCCCACCGGGGAGCTGTTTTTT.

The chain employs TRBV28 and TRBJ2-1; a weak D match, TRBD2 (7 bases). With 1 base removed from V and 6 bases from J, the gap between germline ends came to 13 bases. Germline V gene lookup returns CDR1 MDHEN and CDR2 SYDVKM. This CDR3 is built from 15 residues. The CDR3 region is CASSLFGGATNEQFF. As DNA, the CDR3 is TGTGCCAGCAGTTTATTTGGGGGGGCTACCAATGAGCAGTTCTTC. The whole variable domain, filled in from reference TRBV28 and TRBJ2-1, reads DVKVTQSSRYLVKRTGEKVFLECVQDMDHENMFWYRQDPGLGLRLIYFSYDVKMKEKGDIPEGYSVSREKKERFSLILESASTNQTSMYLCASSLFGGATNEQFFGPGTRLTVL.

The chain uses TRBV6-5 and TRBJ1-3, with unresolved D. Germline V gene lookup returns CDR1 MNHEY and CDR2 SVGAGI. The germline V and J ends were trimmed by 4 bases and 4 bases, with 17 bases remaining between them. The CDR3 extends over 16 amino acids. CDR3 DNA sequence: TGTGCCAGCAGTTCCTTTGGTGAGGGAGCCGGAAACACCATATATTTT. Translated: CASSSFGEGAGNTIYF.

This clone was counted only a few times. This chain connects TRBV14 to TRBJ1-2; D may be TRBD1 (5 bases). This CDR3 spans 13 amino acids. Trimming cost V 3 bases and J 7 bases, with 12 bases left between them. Germline loops: CDR1 SGHDN, CDR2 FVKESK. The CDR3 region is CASSQGQGGGYTF. The CDR3 DNA reads TGTGCCAGCAGCCAGGGGCAGGGAGGTGGCTACACCTTC.

The rearrangement uses TRBV6-6 and TRBJ1-5; D is perhaps TRBD1 (5 bases). Germline CDR1 and CDR2: MNHNY and SVGAGI (reference sequence). CDR3 length: 14 residues. Between the trimmed V and J ends, which lost 5 bases and 8 bases, there was a span of 16 bases. In nucleotides, the CDR3 is TGTGCCAGCAGTGACCCGGGCAGGGAGGAGCCCCAGCATTTT. This codes for CASSDPGREEPQHF.

The chain recombines TRBV4-1 with TRBJ2-6; tentative D call: TRBD2 (5 bases). V dropped 0 bases and J dropped 13 bases, with 10 bases sitting between them. This CDR3 has 13 amino acids. Germline CDR1 is MGHRA and CDR2 is YSYEKL. CDR3 loop: CASSQDRETVLTF. CDR3 DNA: TGCGCCAGCAGCCAAGATAGGGAGACTGTCCTGACTTTC.

This chain uses TRBV7-3 with TRBJ2-2; D gene unclear. Trimming took 4 bases from V and 0 from J, leaving 3 bases between them. This CDR3 is built from 13 residues. Germline V gene data show CDR1 as SGHTA and CDR2 as FQGTGA. CDR3 loop: CASSSPNTGELFF. In nucleotides, the CDR3 is TGTGCCAGCAGCTCCCCGAACACCGGGGAGCTGTTTTTT. Full variable domain (missing parts from reference TRBV7-3 and TRBJ2-2): GAGVSQTPSNKVTEKGKYVELRCDPISGHTALYWYRQSLGQGPEFLIYFQGTGAADDSGLPNDRFFAVRPEGSVSTLKIQRTERGDSAVYLCASSSPNTGELFFGEGSRLTVL.

This chain links TRBV15 with TRBJ1-1; no definite D call. Trimming cost V 8 bases and J 2 bases, with 12 bases left between them. Germline V lookup: CDR1 LNHNV, CDR2 YYDKDF (reference sequence). The CDR3 has 13 amino acids. This CDR3 reads CATAADLNTEAFF. The CDR3 nucleotides read TGTGCCACCGCGGCCGACTTAAACACTGAAGCTTTCTTT.

J is TRBJ2-5 and V is TRBV28; 8 nucleotides align to TRBD1. V shed 3 bases, J shed 1 base, and the junction held 10 bases outside the gene matches. This CDR3 is 17 amino acids long. Per germline, CDR1 MDHEN and CDR2 SYDVKM. The CDR3 region is CASSFLASGGGQETQYF. CDR3 nucleotides: TGTGCCAGCAGTTTTCTAGCCTCAGGGGGCGGCCAAGAGACCCAGTACTTC.